These 7 T cell receptor beta chains came from one sample sequenced in a study of cytomegalovirus exposure and HLA in healthy donors. The PCR had 60 Vbeta and 13 Jbeta primers. The method was immunoSEQ multiplex PCR; TCRdb's version includes in-frame clones alone and lacks a portion of them. This repertoire shows over 150,000 clones, 70% to 80% found once; its top ten account for 2.9%. Sequencing was done on a sample of PBMCs. The source is a woman between 25 and 40 years old in good health and CMV-seronegative.

The chain carries TRBV6-5 and TRBJ2-3, with a possible D match to TRBD1 (6 bases). V lost 2 bases and J lost 6, with 9 bases in between. Germline values: CDR1 MNHEY, CDR2 SVGAGI. CDR3 length equals 13 residues. The DNA of the CDR3 is TGTGCCAGCAGTTACCCTGGACAGGATACGCAGTATTTT. Protein: CASSYPGQDTQYF.

The gene calls are TRBV6-1 and TRBJ1-4, with D uncertain. Deletions cut 0 bases from V and 5 bases from J, with 10 bases between. Germline values: CDR1 MNHNS, CDR2 SASEGT. The CDR3 is 15 residues long. As DNA, the CDR3 is TGTGCCAGCAGTGAAGCGCTGGCAGGAAATGAAAAACTGTTTTTT. Its translation: CASSEALAGNEKLFF.

The chain combines TRBV9 with TRBJ2-5; unclear D gene. The germline V gene encodes CDR1 SGDLS and CDR2 YYNGEE. The V and J ends lost 4 bases and 2 bases respectively, with 9 bases between them. This CDR3 comprises 13 residues. This CDR3 is CASSQYTQETQYF. DNA for the CDR3: TGTGCCAGCAGCCAGTACACACAAGAGACCCAGTACTTC.

The table lists this clone with a few counts. Here the CDR3 DNA reads TGCGCCAGCAGCCCTGGACAGGGTCCCCGTAATAGGGAGCTGTTTTTT. Translating gives CASSPGQGPRNRELFF. The chain carries TRBV4-1 and TRBJ2-2; TRBD1 matches 8 bases. CDR1 is MGHRA and CDR2 is YSYEKL in the germline V gene. The V segment lost 4 bases and the J segment 9 bases; nucleotides outside the gene matches: 13. The CDR3 totals 16 residues.

V usage is TRBV19 and J usage is TRBJ2-7, with D perhaps matching TRBD2 (5 bases). CDR1 and CDR2 from the germline V gene are LNHDA and SQIVND (reference sequence). This CDR3 region has 14 residues. Trimming removed 6 bases at V and 4 bases at J, with 16 bases between. The CDR3 DNA reads as TGTGCCAGTAGCCGAGCGGCACGCTCGTACGAGCAGTACTTC. Protein: CASSRAARSYEQYF.

The chain joins TRBV4-2 to TRBJ2-7; TRBD1 matches 8 bases. The CDR3 has 16 amino acids. V dropped 4 bases and J dropped 4; count of bases not matched to a gene: 12. Germline V gene data show CDR1 as LGHNA and CDR2 as YNFKEQ. The CDR3 bases are TGTGCCAGCAGCCTTATTGCGGGACAGGAACAATACGAGCAGTACTTC. Protein: CASSLIAGQEQYEQYF.

The chain employs TRBV27 and TRBJ2-3; D not certain. The ends were cut back, 6 bases at V and 0 bases at J, with 7 bases in the middle. The CDR3 totals 13 residues. The V gene's germline CDR1 is MNHEY and CDR2 SMNVEV (reference sequence). The CDR3, as DNA: TGTGCCAGCAGCCTGACTAGCACAGATACGCAGTATTTT. It is translated as CASSLTSTDTQYF.